The present T cell receptor beta chain was sequenced within a study of a mutant IDH1 vaccine in newly diagnosed glioma. Concerning this clone: Its antigen is unknown.

Germline V gives CDR1 SGDLS, CDR2 YYNGEE. The CDR3 sequence is 16 residues long. Losses at the gene ends were 0 bases for V and 4 bases for J; bases not matched to a gene: 8. Noted time point: week 47, end of study. With topical imiquimod, each dose of the vaccine consisted of 300 ug of mutant IDH1 20-mer peptide. The method was immunoSEQ multiplex PCR; TCRdb's version includes in-frame clones alone and lacks a portion of them. The sample records under 45,000 clones, roughly 82% being singletons. The sample consisted of PBMCs, taken from a glioma patient whose treatment included an IDH1 peptide vaccine. The sequence was obtained from a man between 18 and 29 years old with glioma. Some clones in this sample may be carry-over from other donors' samples. The V call is TRBV9, the J call TRBJ1-2; 8 nucleotides line up with TRBD1. The CDR3 nucleotides are TGTGCCAGCAGCGTAGGACAGGGGCCGGGGGGCTATGGCTACACCTTC. Translation: CASSVGQGPGGYGYTF.